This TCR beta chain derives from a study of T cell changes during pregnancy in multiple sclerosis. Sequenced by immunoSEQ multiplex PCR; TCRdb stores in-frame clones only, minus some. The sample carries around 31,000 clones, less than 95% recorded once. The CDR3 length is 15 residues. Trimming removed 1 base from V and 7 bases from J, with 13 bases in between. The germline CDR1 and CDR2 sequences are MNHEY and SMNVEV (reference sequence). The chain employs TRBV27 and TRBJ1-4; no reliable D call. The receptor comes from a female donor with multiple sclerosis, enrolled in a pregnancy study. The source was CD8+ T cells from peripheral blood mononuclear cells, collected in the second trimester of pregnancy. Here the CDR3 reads CASSLLGSVGEKLFF. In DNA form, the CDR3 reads TGTGCCAGCAGTTTATTGGGGAGCGTGGGTGAAAAACTGTTTTTT. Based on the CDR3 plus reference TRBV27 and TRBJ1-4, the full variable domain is EAQVTQNPRYLITVTGKKLTVTCSQNMNHEYMSWYRQDPGLGLRQIYYSMNVEVTDKGDVPEGYKVSRKEKRNFPLILESPSPNQTSLYFCASSLLGSVGEKLFFGSGTQLSVL.